This T cell receptor (beta chain) was retrieved from a study of T cells after yellow fever vaccination (dated by TCRdb to the late 2010s). Study-wide context: The SMART-Seq v4 Ultra Low Input RNA kit was used to prepare libraries from fractions with low cell numbers. Blood samples were taken at several timepoints before and after primary and secondary immunization, and bulk PBMC replicates and cell subsets were isolated. To follow T-cell clones before and after primary and booster YFV17D yellow fever vaccination, bulk TCR alpha and beta repertoires were sequenced over time. Two healthy male donors, one aged 18 to 29 and one aged 30 to 40 years, were included in the cohort.

This clonotype has a count of ten or more. What this receptor recognizes is not known. There are no base qualities to consult, and no much larger clone falls within one base. Broad study findings and their caveats: FACS-sorted repertoires could contain abundant contaminating clonotypes from the bulk population, so computational filtering was required. Because the study included only a couple of donors, the extent to which the findings can be generalized is limited. A small share of clonotypes occurred in both CD4 and CD8 compartments, likely arising from convergent recombination. Compared with the primary T-cell response, the secondary T-cell response was faster but weaker, reaching its peak on day 5 rather than on day 15. Most clones expanded after primary vaccination (around 97% of CD4 and roughly 88% of CD8) were re-detected after the booster, suggesting that broad memory maintenance occurred.

Sequencing used an Illumina NovaSeq 6000. TCR cDNA was synthesized by 5'RACE template switching, through which a universal primer site and unique molecular identifiers were introduced. Priming for cDNA synthesis came from both the TCR alpha and TCR beta constant segments. Library amplification involved two PCR steps, and the second step added sample barcodes and sequencing adapters. Sequencing of the libraries was done on either Illumina HiSeq 2500 (2x100 bp) or NovaSeq (2x150 bp). Concerning the study's data processing: Reads were demultiplexed and collapsed into UMI consensus sequences with MIGEC, and V(D)J alignment was performed with MiXCR. Vaccine-responding clonotypes were identified with edgeR using replicate PBMC samples, with FDR below 0.01 and a log2 fold change above 5 up to day 15 being required. Each bulk clonotype was labeled CD4 or CD8 based on which sequenced repertoire, CD4 or CD8, contained the clonotype at higher abundance. TCRdb reworked the public reads: Q25 trimming with fastp, MiXCR clone assembly, productive beta chains retained. Merged by CDR3 protein, the rows form single entries marked with the most common genes and DNA. The V and J calls were determined by TCRdb, not by the authors. This sample gives a few hundred thousand distinct CDR3 sequences in total; 3.6% of them show up just once. The top ten clones comprise around a quarter of the sample.

The CDR3 contains 14 residues, cysteine and phenylalanine counted. Only the CDR3 region is kept as DNA, spanning 42 bases read in frame from base 1. Sequences SEHNR (CDR1) and FQNEAQ (CDR2) are obtained from the germline V gene (reference sequence). Germline trimming amounts to 1 base on V and 4 bases on J, with 0 as the count of junction bases outside the gene matches. The treatment or condition label, read with the paper, signifies: live attenuated yellow fever vaccine strain. At every blood-draw timepoint, two biological replicates of bulk PBMCs were collected. PBMCs were isolated from peripheral blood using a standard Ficoll-Paque protocol. TriZol was used to extract RNA from bulk PBMCs, CD4 and CD8 fractions, and dextramer-positive and dextramer-negative fractions.

The rearrangement combines TRBV7-9 with TRBJ2-3; the central 9 bases match TRBD2. This TCR derives from a man aged 18 to 30 who received the YFV17D yellow fever vaccine. The sample was PBMCs, taken on the day of the yellow fever booster vaccination. The DNA reads as follows: TGTGCCAGCAGCTTAGGCGGGGGGGCAGATACGCAGTATTTT. Its protein reads: CASSLGGGADTQYF.